The 8 T cell receptor beta chains below all came from one sample that was sequenced in a study of shared clonotypes between healthy human individuals (dated by TCRdb to between 2020 and 2021). CD8 naive samples were obtained by positive selection for CCR7 among CD45RO-negative cells, yielding a CD45RA+CCR7+ population from which TemRA cells were excluded. Library prep was done by the immunoSEQ multiplex PCR assay. TCRdb retrieved this table from immuneACCESS and kept in-frame rearrangements only. Not all clones are present; in checked studies, unresolved V genes account for under half, and no reason is known for the remainder. The sample data list about 2 million clones, and roughly 94% of these were observed just once. The ten top clones hold 0.9% to 1.4% of the sample. Sequencing was performed on naive CD8+ T cells sorted from blood. The sample's cell subset or site label, decoded: CD45RA+CCR7+. Receptor source: a man younger than 35 in good health.

V and J are TRBV6-5 and TRBJ2-7, with 10 bases fitting TRBD2. There are 15 residues in the CDR3. V shed 2 bases, J shed 4 bases, and the junction held 5 bases outside the gene matches. Germline assignment: CDR1 MNHEY and CDR2 SVGAGI. The CDR3 sequence: CASSYDATSGYEQYF. CDR3 DNA sequence: TGTGCCAGCAGTTACGACGCGACTAGCGGGTACGAGCAGTACTTC.

The gene calls are TRBV4-1 and TRBJ2-7, with D perhaps matching TRBD1 (5 bases). This CDR3 contains 17 residues. V was trimmed by 0 bases and J by 0 bases, leaving 15 bases between them. Germline V gives CDR1 MGHRA, CDR2 YSYEKL. The CDR3 nucleotides read TGCGCCAGCAGCCAAGATCAGGCGACAGAGCCCTCCTACGAGCAGTACTTC. This codes for CASSQDQATEPSYEQYF.

This rearrangement joins TRBV27 to TRBJ2-7, with a tentative D call TRBD1 (5 bases). The CDR3 totals 13 residues. Trimming shortened V by 5 bases and J by 0 bases, and 8 bases separated the two germline ends. Germline lookup yields CDR1 MNHEY and CDR2 SMNVEV (reference sequence). CDR3 coding DNA: TGTGCCAGCAGTCCCAGGGTCTCCTACGAGCAGTACTTC. Protein sequence: CASSPRVSYEQYF.

This clone has only one observation. The chain has TRBV7-6 and TRBJ1-2; maybe TRBD1 (5 bases). This CDR3 is built from 18 residues. CDR1 and CDR2 (germline): SGHVS, FNYEAQ. V was trimmed by 1 base and J by 2 bases, leaving 20 bases between them. CDR3 residues: CASSLEAGAPGANYGYTF. CDR3 bases: TGTGCCAGCAGCTTAGAGGCCGGGGCACCTGGAGCGAACTATGGCTACACCTTC.

The V gene is TRBV27, the J gene TRBJ1-5, with D maybe TRBD1 (5 bases). Trimming took off 6 bases at V and 7 bases at J, with 13 bases between the two ends. There are 13 residues in the CDR3. Looked up from germline, CDR1 is MNHEY and CDR2 is SMNVEV (reference sequence). CDR3 amino acids: CASRQGVGQPQHF. CDR3 nucleotides: TGTGCCAGCAGGCAGGGTGTAGGCCAGCCCCAGCATTTT.

With respect to this clone: Other DNA sequences in this sample translate to the same CDR3. The chain is built from TRBV28 and TRBJ2-7; D ambiguous. This CDR3 has 14 residues. Per germline, CDR1 MDHEN and CDR2 SYDVKM. Trimming removed 3 bases at V and 0 bases at J, with 9 bases between. The CDR3 here is CASSFGRSSYEQYF. The CDR3 DNA is TGTGCCAGCAGTTTCGGTAGGAGCTCCTACGAGCAGTACTTC.

The sample holds a few counts of this clone. This rearrangement joins TRBV30 to TRBJ1-6; D is uncertain. CDR3 length: 13 amino acids. V was trimmed by 0 bases and J by 5 bases, leaving 5 bases between them. Germline CDR1 and CDR2: GTSNPN and SVGIG (reference sequence). The CDR3 spells CAWSVQDNSPLHF. DNA of the CDR3: TGTGCCTGGAGTGTACAAGATAATTCACCCCTCCACTTT.

The chain couples TRBV2 to TRBJ1-1, with 7 bases identical to TRBD1. From germline, CDR1 is SNHLY and CDR2 FYNNEI. The CDR3 is 12 amino acids. V shed 5 bases, J shed 6 bases, and the junction held 3 bases outside the gene matches. In DNA form, the CDR3 reads TGTGCCAGCAGTAACGACAGGGCTGAAGCTTTCTTT. Amino acids: CASSNDRAEAFF.